One sample yielded the 13 T cell receptor beta chains listed below, sequenced in a study of control samples from healthy donors and cancer patients. Data came from immunoSEQ multiplex PCR; TCRdb stores just in-frame clones and leaves some out. Altogether about 270,000 clones are present, approximately 80% being singletons, with the ten largest covering roughly 14%. Specimen: PBMCs. The source of these receptors is a woman aged 55-70 years with lung cancer.

This chain links TRBV6-5 with TRBJ1-2; D unresolved. The ends were cut back, 3 bases at V and 8 bases at J, with 13 bases in the middle. The CDR3 loop spans 13 amino acids. The germline V gene has CDR1 MNHEY and CDR2 SVGAGI. The CDR3 DNA sequence: TGTGCCAGCAGTTATGGGCAGTCCCTGGGCTACACCTTC. Its translation is CASSYGQSLGYTF.

The CDR3 nucleotides are TGTGCCAGCAGACTCAATCCCGGGGAGCTGTTTTTT. The encoded protein is CASRLNPGELFF. V gene TRBV27 combines with J gene TRBJ2-2; no firm D call. V lost 6 bases and J 6 bases, leaving 8 bases between the germline ends. This CDR3 has 12 amino acids. Germline V gene data show CDR1 as MNHEY and CDR2 as SMNVEV (reference sequence).

This sequence joins TRBV2 and TRBJ1-5, with D hard to call. Trimming left V 4 bases short and J 4 bases short, with 8 bases between. Germline values: CDR1 SNHLY, CDR2 FYNNEI. The CDR3 has 13 amino acids. CDR3 in amino acids: CASSVSVNQPQHF. In DNA form, the CDR3 reads TGTGCCAGCAGTGTATCGGTTAATCAGCCCCAGCATTTT.

The chain uses TRBV7-2 and TRBJ1-5; D is ambiguous. Trimming removed 0 bases at V and 5 bases at J, with 5 bases between. Germline CDR1 SGHTA, CDR2 FQGNSA. The CDR3 runs 13 residues. The chain's CDR3 is CASSLAPHQPQHF. The CDR3 DNA reads TGTGCCAGCAGCTTAGCCCCCCATCAGCCCCAGCATTTT.

The chain joins TRBV2 to TRBJ2-2, with D possibly matching TRBD2 (6 bases). V lost 6 bases, J lost 3 bases, and 14 bases lay in between. Germline lookup yields CDR1 SNHLY and CDR2 FYNNEI. The CDR3 is 15 residues long. The CDR3 region has the DNA TGTGCCAGCAGCGGAGGGACCGAGTACACCGGGGAGCTGTTTTTT. Amino acids: CASSGGTEYTGELFF.

Regarding this clone: Other DNA sequences from this sample encode an identical CDR3 as well. The chain carries TRBV27 and TRBJ1-2, with TRBD1 matching 9 bases. CDR3 length: 14 residues. The V and J ends lost 5 bases and 8 bases, in that order; junction bases with no gene match: 9. Germline lookup yields CDR1 MNHEY and CDR2 SMNVEV (reference sequence). In DNA form, the CDR3 reads TGTGCCAGCAGTCCGGGACAGGGATCGAGCGGCTACACCTTC. It specifies CASSPGQGSSGYTF.

The V call is TRBV5-4, the J call TRBJ2-5, with D perhaps matching TRBD1 or TRBD2 (6 bases each). There are 14 residues in the CDR3. Trimming cost V 4 bases and J 7 bases, with 17 bases left between them. Looked up from germline, CDR1 is SGHNT and CDR2 is YYREEE (reference sequence). CDR3 loop: CASSQNREEGTQYF. For the CDR3, the DNA is TGTGCCAGCAGCCAGAACAGGGAGGAGGGGACCCAGTACTTC.

CDR3 DNA: TGTGCCAGCAGCTTAGCGGGGCTAGCTAATGAAAAACTGTTTTTT. As protein: CASSLAGLANEKLFF. The rearrangement joins TRBV11-2 to TRBJ1-4; maybe TRBD1 (5 bases). This CDR3 has 15 residues. The germline V gene has CDR1 SGHAT and CDR2 FQNNGV. The germline V and J ends were trimmed by 1 base and 3 bases, with 9 bases remaining between them.

This chain joins TRBV7-9 and TRBJ1-1; D is undetermined. The CDR3 covers 13 residues. Trimming left V 10 bases short and J 5 bases short, with 17 bases between. Germline lookup yields CDR1 SEHNR and CDR2 FQNEAQ (reference sequence). CDR3 nucleotides: TGTGCCACGTCCTCGGGAGATAGGACTGAAGCTTTCTTT. Protein sequence: CATSSGDRTEAFF.

This chain links TRBV2 with TRBJ2-7; maybe TRBD1 (8 bases). Germline V gene lookup returns CDR1 SNHLY and CDR2 FYNNEI. The length of the CDR3 is 16 residues. The germline V and J ends were trimmed by 7 bases and 6 bases, with 25 bases remaining between them. The CDR3 nucleotides read TGTGCCAGCACGGACGCCAGAACAGGGGGGGTTGGCGAGCAGTACTTC. Its protein is CASTDARTGGVGEQYF. Full variable domain (remainder filled in from reference TRBV2 and TRBJ2-7): EPEVTQTPSHQVTQMGQEVILRCVPISNHLYFYWYRQILGQKVEFLVSFYNNEISEKSEIFDDQFSVERPDGSNFTLKIRSTKLEDSAMYFCASTDARTGGVGEQYFGPGTRLTVT.

The rearrangement joins TRBV5-1 to TRBJ2-7, with D possibly TRBD1 on 6 matching bases. The CDR3 covers 15 residues. Trimming took 0 bases from V and 0 from J, leaving 10 bases between them. Germline V lookup: CDR1 SGHRS, CDR2 YFSETQ. The CDR3 DNA reads TGCGCCAGCAGCTTGGGAGGGGGTTCCTCCTACGAGCAGTACTTC. Its translation is CASSLGGGSSYEQYF.

In the case of this clone: The sample has other DNA sequences that encode this CDR3 too. This chain uses TRBV5-1 with TRBJ2-5, with 9 nucleotides matching TRBD1. V shed 0 bases, J shed 5 bases, and the junction held 2 bases outside the gene matches. Germline values: CDR1 SGHRS, CDR2 YFSETQ. The CDR3 totals 14 residues. The DNA of the CDR3 is TGCGCCAGCAGCTTGGTCGGACAGGGGGAGACCCAGTACTTC. Protein sequence: CASSLVGQGETQYF.

J is TRBJ1-5 and V is TRBV6-2 or TRBV6-3; tentatively, D is TRBD1 (6 bases). V was pared by 5 bases and J by 7 bases, with 15 bases between. CDR3 length: 14 amino acids. Germline values: CDR1 MNHEY, CDR2 SVGEGT. The CDR3 here is CASSPGTSPQPQHF. The CDR3 bases are TGTGCCAGCAGTCCCGGGACATCTCCCCAGCCCCAGCATTTT.